This TCR beta chain was identified during a study of shared clonotypes between healthy human individuals. Overall study findings and caveats: Depth was large, yet rarefaction showed that sorted-subset sequencing was incomplete.

Profiling relied on immunoSEQ multiplex PCR, and the TCRdb table lists in-frame clones only, not all of them. The table has under 1,100,000 clones, 60% to 80% seen once. Donors, without exception, were Caucasian adults residing in Nashville, Tennessee. The CDR3 has 13 amino acids. V was shortened by 1 base and J by 5 bases, with 5 bases between the two germline ends. Germline assignment: CDR1 SGHAT and CDR2 FQNNGV. Comment on this clone: The antigen is not known. Other DNA sequences from this sample encode an identical CDR3 as well.

This rearrangement joins TRBV11-2 to TRBJ2-2, with D uncertain. The TCR sequence derives from a man aged 18-30 years in good health. The sample taken for sequencing was memory CD4+ T cells sorted from blood. Specified subset: CD45RA-negative fraction. In DNA form, the CDR3 reads TGTGCCAGCAGCTTAGGGCGGACCGGGGAGCTGTTTTTT. Protein product: CASSLGRTGELFF.